The T cell receptor (beta chain) described here comes from a study of T cell responses to AZD1222 COVID-19 vaccine. In the study overall: Pooled together were second doses at about 4 or about 12 weeks. General study results and limits: An increase in Spike-specific TCR breadth and depth was observed after two AZD1222 doses.

Comment on this clone: The antigen is undetermined.

Clones were read by immunoSEQ multiplex PCR, and TCRdb kept only the in-frame ones, dropping some. The sample consists of fewer than 150,000 clones, over 75% of them appearing once. The CDR3 totals 12 residues. Germline-derived CDR1 and CDR2 are LGHNA and YSLEER. The V gene lost 4 bases and the J gene lost 4 bases, with 7 bases spanning the gap. The sequence was collected from an adult in good health. This chain links TRBV4-3 with TRBJ1-2; D is ambiguous. The specimen was peripheral blood, collected on day 0 of AZD1222 vaccination. The CDR3 is CASSRDSYGYTF. DNA of the CDR3: TGCGCCAGCAGCCGCGACTCCTATGGCTACACCTTC.